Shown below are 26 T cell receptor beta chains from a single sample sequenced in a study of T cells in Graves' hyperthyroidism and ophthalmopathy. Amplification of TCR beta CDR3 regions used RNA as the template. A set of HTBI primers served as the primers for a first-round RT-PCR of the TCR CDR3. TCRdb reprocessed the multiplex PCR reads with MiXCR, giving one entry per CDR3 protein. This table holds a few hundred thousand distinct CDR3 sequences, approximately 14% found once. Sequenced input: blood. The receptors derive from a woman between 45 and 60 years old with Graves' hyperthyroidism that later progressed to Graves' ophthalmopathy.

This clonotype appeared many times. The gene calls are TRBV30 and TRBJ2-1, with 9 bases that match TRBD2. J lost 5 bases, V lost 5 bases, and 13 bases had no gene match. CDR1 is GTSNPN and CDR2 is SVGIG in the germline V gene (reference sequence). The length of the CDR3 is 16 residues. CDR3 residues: CAWGNRLADWNNEQFF. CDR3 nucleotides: TGTGCCTGGGGCAATCGACTAGCGGACTGGAACAATGAGCAGTTCTTC.

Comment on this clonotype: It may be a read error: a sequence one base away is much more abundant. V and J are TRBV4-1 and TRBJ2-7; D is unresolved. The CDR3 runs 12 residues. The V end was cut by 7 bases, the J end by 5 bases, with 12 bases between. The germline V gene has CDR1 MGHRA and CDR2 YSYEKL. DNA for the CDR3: TGCGCCAGCACTGGGAATGTGGACGAGCAGTACTTC. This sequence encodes CASTGNVDEQYF.

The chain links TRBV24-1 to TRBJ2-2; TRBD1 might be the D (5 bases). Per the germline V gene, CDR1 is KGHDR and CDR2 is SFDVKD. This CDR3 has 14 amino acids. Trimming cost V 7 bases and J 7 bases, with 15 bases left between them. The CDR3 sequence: CATRKGLVDGELFF. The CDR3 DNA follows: TGTGCCACCAGGAAGGGGTTGGTGGACGGGGAGCTGTTTTTT.

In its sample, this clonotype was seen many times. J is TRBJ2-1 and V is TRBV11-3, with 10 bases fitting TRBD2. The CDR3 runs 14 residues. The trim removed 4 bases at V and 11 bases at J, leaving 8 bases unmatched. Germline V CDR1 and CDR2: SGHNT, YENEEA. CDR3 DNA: TGTGCCAGCAGCTCCGGGACTAGCGAAAGTCAGCAGTTCTTC. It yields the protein CASSSGTSESQQFF.

The CDR3, as DNA: TGTGCCAGCAGCTACCTAGTCACAGATACGCAGTATTTT. Translation: CASSYLVTDTQYF. This sequence joins TRBV6-1 and TRBJ2-3; D gene ambiguous. Germline V gene data show CDR1 as MNHNS and CDR2 as SASEGT. The CDR3 runs to 13 residues. V was trimmed by 6 bases and J by 2 bases, leaving 9 bases between them.

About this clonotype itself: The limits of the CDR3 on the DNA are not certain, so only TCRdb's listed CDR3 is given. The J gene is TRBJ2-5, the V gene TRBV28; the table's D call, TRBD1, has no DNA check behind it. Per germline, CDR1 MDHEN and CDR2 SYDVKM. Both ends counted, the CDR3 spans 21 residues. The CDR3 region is CASSLKAGGDIQYFGAGTQYF.

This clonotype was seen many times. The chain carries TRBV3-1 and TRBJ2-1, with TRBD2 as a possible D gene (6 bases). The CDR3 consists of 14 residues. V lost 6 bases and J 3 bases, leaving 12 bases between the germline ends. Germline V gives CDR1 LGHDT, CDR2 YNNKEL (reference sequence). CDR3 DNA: TGTGCCAGCAGTCCCCGGGAGATCTACAATGAGCAGTTCTTC. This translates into CASSPREIYNEQFF.

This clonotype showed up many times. This chain's CDR3 is CASRMDRSNTGELFF. The CDR3 DNA sequence: TGTGCCAGCAGGATGGACAGGTCGAACACCGGGGAGCTGTTTTTT. The gene calls are TRBV6-1 and TRBJ2-2; 7 positions match TRBD1. Trimming removed 6 bases from V and 0 bases from J; junction bases left unmatched: 4. CDR3 length: 15 amino acids. Per germline, CDR1 MNHNS and CDR2 SASEGT.

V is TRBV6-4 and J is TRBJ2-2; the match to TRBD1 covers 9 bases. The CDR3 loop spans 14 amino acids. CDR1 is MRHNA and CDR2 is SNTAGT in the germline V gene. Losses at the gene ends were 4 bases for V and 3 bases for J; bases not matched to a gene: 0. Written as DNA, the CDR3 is TGTGCCAGCAGTGGGACAGGGGACACCGGGGAGCTGTTTTTT. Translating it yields CASSGTGDTGELFF.

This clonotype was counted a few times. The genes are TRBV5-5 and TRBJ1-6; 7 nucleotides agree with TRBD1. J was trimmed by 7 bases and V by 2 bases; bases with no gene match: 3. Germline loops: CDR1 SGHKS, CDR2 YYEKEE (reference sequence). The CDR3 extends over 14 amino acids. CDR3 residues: CASSFSRGNSPLHF. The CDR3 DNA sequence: TGTGCCAGCAGCTTCTCCAGGGGGAATTCACCCCTCCACTTT.

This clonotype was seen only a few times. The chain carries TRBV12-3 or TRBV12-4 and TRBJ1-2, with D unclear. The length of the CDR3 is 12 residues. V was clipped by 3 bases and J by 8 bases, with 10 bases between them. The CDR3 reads CASSFRAGGYTF. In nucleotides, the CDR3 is TGTGCCAGCAGTTTTCGGGCGGGCGGCTACACCTTC.

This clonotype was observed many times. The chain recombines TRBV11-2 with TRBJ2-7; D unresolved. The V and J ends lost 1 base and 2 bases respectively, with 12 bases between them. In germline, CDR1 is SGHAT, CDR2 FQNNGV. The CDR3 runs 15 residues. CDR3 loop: CASSLGSGETYEQYF. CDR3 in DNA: TGTGCCAGCAGCTTAGGGAGTGGAGAGACCTACGAGCAGTACTTC. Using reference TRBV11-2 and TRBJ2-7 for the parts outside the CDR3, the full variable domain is EAGVAQSPRYKIIEKRQSVAFWCNPISGHATLYWYQQILGQGPKLLIQFQNNGVVDDSQLPKDRFSAERLKGVDSTLKIQPAKLEDSAVYLCASSLGSGETYEQYFGPGTRLTVT.

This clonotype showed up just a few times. This CDR3 is CASSSTDKGLYEQYF. CDR3 DNA sequence: TGTGCCAGCAGCTCAACGGACAAGGGCTTATACGAGCAGTACTTC. The chain joins TRBV7-6 to TRBJ2-7; possibly TRBD1 for D (5 bases). The germline V and J ends were trimmed by 4 bases and 4 bases, with 17 bases remaining between them. Germline V lookup: CDR1 SGHVS, CDR2 FNYEAQ. The CDR3 runs to 15 residues.

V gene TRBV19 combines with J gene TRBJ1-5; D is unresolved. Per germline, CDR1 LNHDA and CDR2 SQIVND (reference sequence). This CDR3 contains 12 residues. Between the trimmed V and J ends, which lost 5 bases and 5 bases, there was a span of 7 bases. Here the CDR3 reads CASSQAYQPQHF. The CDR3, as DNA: TGTGCCAGTAGTCAGGCGTATCAGCCCCAGCATTTT.

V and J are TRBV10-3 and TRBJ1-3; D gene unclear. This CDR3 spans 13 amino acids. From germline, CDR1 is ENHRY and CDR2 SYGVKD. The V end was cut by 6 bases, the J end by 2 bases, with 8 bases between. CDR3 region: CAIRRGPGNTIYF. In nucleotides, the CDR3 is TGTGCCATCAGAAGAGGGCCTGGAAACACCATATATTTT.

CDR3 sequence: CASKRAGRPEKLFF. DNA for the CDR3: TGCGCCAGCAAACGGGCGGGGAGGCCTGAAAAACTGTTTTTT. The chain combines TRBV4-1 with TRBJ1-4; D gene unclear. This CDR3 has 14 amino acids. Germline V gene sequence: CDR1 MGHRA, CDR2 YSYEKL. V was trimmed by 7 bases and J by 7 bases, leaving 16 bases between them.

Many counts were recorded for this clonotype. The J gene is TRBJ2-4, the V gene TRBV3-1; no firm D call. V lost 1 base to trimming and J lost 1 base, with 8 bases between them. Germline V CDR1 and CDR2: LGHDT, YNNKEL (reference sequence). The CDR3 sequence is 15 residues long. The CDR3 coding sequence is TGTGCCAGCAGCCAAGCGGCGATCGCCAAAAACATTCAGTACTTC. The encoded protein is CASSQAAIAKNIQYF. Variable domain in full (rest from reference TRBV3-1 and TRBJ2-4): DTAVSQTPKYLVTQMGNDKSIKCEQNLGHDTMYWYKQDSKKFLKIMFSYNNKELIINETVPNRFSPKSPDKAHLNLHINSLELGDSAVYFCASSQAAIAKNIQYFGAGTRLSVL.

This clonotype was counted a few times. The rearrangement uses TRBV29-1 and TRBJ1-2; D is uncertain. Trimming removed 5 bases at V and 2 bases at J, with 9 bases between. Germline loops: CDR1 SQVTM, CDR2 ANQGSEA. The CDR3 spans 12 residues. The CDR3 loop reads CSVNMGNYGYTF. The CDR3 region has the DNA TGCAGCGTTAACATGGGAAACTATGGCTACACCTTC. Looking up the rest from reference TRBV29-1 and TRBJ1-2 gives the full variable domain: SAVISQKPSRDICQRGTSLTIQCQVDSQVTMMFWYRQQPGQSLTLIATANQGSEATYESGFVIDKFPISRPNLTFSTLTVSNMSPEDSSIYLCSVNMGNYGYTFGSGTRLTVV.

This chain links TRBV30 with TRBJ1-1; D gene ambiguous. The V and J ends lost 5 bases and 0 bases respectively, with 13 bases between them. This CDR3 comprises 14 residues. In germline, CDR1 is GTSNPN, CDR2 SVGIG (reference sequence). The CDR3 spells CAWGHRLLNTEAFF. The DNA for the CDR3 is TGTGCCTGGGGGCATAGACTCTTGAACACTGAAGCTTTCTTT.

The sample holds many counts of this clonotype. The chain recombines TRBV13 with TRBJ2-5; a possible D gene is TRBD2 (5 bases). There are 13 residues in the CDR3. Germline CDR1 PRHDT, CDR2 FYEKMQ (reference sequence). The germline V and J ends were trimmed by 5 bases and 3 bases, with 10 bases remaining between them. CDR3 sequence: CASSRRGKETQYF. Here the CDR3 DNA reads TGTGCCAGCAGCCGACGGGGAAAAGAGACCCAGTACTTC.

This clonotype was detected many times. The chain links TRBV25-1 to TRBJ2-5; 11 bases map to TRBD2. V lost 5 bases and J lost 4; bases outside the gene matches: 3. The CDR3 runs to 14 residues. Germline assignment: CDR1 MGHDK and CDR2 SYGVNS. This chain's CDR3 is CASSQGLAGETQYF. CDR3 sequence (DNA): TGTGCCAGCAGTCAAGGACTAGCGGGAGAGACCCAGTACTTC.

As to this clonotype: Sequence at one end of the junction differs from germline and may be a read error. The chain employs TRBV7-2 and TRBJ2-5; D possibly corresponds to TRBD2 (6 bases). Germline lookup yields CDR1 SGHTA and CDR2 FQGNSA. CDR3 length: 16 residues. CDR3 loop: CASSLGVAGLQEAQYF. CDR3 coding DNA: TGTGCCAGCAGCTTAGGGGTGGCGGGACTCCAAGAGGCCCAGTACTTT.

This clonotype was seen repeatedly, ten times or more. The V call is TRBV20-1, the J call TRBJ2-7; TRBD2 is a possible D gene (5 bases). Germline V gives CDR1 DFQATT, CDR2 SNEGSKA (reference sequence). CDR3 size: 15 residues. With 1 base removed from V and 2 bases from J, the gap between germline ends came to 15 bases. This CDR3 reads CSARGVSGPTYEQYF. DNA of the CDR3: TGCAGTGCTAGAGGCGTGAGCGGCCCTACCTACGAGCAGTACTTC.

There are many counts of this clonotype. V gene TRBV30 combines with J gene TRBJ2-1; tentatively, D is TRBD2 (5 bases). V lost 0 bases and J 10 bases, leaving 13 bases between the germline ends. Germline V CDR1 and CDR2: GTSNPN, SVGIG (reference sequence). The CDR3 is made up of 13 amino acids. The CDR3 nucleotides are TGTGCCTGGAGTGTACAGTCGGGAAGGGAGCAGTTCTTC. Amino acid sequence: CAWSVQSGREQFF.

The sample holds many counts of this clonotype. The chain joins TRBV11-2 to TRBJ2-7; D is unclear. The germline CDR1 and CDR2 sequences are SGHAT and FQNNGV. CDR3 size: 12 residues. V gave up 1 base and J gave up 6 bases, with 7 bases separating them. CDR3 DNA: TGTGCCAGCAGCTTAGCGCCAGGCGAGCAGTACTTC. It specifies CASSLAPGEQYF.

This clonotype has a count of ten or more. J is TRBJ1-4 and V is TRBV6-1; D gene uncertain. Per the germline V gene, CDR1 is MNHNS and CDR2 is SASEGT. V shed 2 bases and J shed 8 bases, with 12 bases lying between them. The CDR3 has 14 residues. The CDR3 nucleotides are TGTGCCAGCAGTGAAAGCGGGTTGGAGGAAAAACTGTTTTTT. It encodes CASSESGLEEKLFF.